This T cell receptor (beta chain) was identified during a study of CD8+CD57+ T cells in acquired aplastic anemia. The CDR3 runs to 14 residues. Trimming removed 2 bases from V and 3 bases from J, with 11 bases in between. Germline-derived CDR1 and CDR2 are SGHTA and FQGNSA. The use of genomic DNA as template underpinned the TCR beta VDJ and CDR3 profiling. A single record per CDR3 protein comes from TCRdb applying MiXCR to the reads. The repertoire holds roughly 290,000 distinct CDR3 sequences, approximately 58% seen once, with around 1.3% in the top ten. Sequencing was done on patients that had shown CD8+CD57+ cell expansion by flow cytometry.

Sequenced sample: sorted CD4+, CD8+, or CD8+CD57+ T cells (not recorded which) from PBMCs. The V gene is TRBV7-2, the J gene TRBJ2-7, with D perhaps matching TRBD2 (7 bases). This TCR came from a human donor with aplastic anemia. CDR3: CASSLSGGLYEQYF. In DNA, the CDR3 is TGTGCCAGCAGCTTATCGGGGGGCCTCTACGAGCAGTACTTC.